This T cell receptor (beta chain) comes out of a study of blood T cell repertoires in COVID-19. Germline V gene lookup returns CDR1 SGHVS and CDR2 FQNEAQ. V shed 3 bases and J shed 3 bases, with 9 bases lying between them. The CDR3 covers 13 residues. The table came from immunoSEQ multiplex PCR; TCRdb's copy has only in-frame clones and leaves some out. The table includes approximately 150,000 clones, roughly 85% detected once. This rearrangement joins TRBV7-8 to TRBJ2-7; D perhaps matches TRBD1 (6 bases). The receptor comes from a man aged 60 to 69 who had recovered from COVID-19. Sequencing used PBMCs or T cells enriched from blood (not recorded which). CDR3 protein: CASSFGQSYEQYF. CDR3 coding DNA: TGTGCCAGCAGCTTCGGACAGAGCTACGAGCAGTACTTC. Variable domain in full (rest from reference TRBV7-8 and TRBJ2-7): GAGVSQSPRYKVAKRGQDVALRCDPISGHVSLFWYQQALGQGPEFLTYFQNEAQLDKSGLPSDRFFAERPEGSVSTLKIQRTQQEDSAVYLCASSFGQSYEQYFGPGTRLTVT.